Listed here are 7 T cell receptor beta chains from one sample, sequenced in a study of cytomegalovirus exposure and HLA in healthy donors. PCR employed 60 Vbeta and 13 Jbeta primers. Generated by immunoSEQ multiplex PCR, the TCRdb table keeps only in-frame clones and is missing some. Among some 180,000 clones listed, roughly 80% were seen once. The sequenced sample consisted of PBMCs. The receptors were gathered from a woman in her late teens or twenties in good health and CMV-seronegative.

This chain joins TRBV28 and TRBJ2-7; perhaps TRBD1 as D (6 bases). Germline CDR1 is MDHEN and CDR2 is SYDVKM. The V end lost 10 bases, the J end lost 1 base, and 14 bases lay between the germline ends. The CDR3 has 13 amino acids. The CDR3 is CATRKGGSYEQYF. The CDR3 coding sequence is TGTGCCACTAGAAAAGGGGGATCCTACGAGCAGTACTTC.

This chain joins TRBV11-2 and TRBJ2-1; TRBD1 agrees at 8 bases. This CDR3 comprises 18 residues. Germline V gene data show CDR1 as SGHAT and CDR2 as FQNNGV. Losses at the gene ends were 1 base for V and 5 bases for J; bases not matched to a gene: 13. CDR3 DNA sequence: TGTGCCAGCAGCTTAGGCTCAGGCAGGGGGCGCGTAAACAATGAGCAGTTCTTC. It specifies CASSLGSGRGRVNNEQFF. Full variable domain (missing parts from reference TRBV11-2 and TRBJ2-1): EAGVAQSPRYKIIEKRQSVAFWCNPISGHATLYWYQQILGQGPKLLIQFQNNGVVDDSQLPKDRFSAERLKGVDSTLKIQPAKLEDSAVYLCASSLGSGRGRVNNEQFFGPGTRLTVL.

The chain combines TRBV18 with TRBJ2-1; TRBD2 matches 8 bases. The CDR3 totals 13 residues. Germline CDR1 is KGHSH and CDR2 is LQKENI. The V and J ends lost 3 bases and 8 bases, in that order; junction bases with no gene match: 3. The CDR3 spells CASSPSGSDEQFF. CDR3 coding DNA: TGTGCCAGCTCACCGAGCGGGAGCGATGAGCAGTTCTTC. Full variable domain (missing parts from reference TRBV18 and TRBJ2-1): NAGVMQNPRHLVRRRGQEARLRCSPMKGHSHVYWYRQLPEEGLKFMVYLQKENIIDESGMPKERFSAEFPKEGPSILRIQQVVRGDSAAYFCASSPSGSDEQFFGPGTRLTVL.

J is TRBJ2-2 and V is TRBV6-5, with 8 bases fitting TRBD1. Trimming took 4 bases from V and 6 from J; bases not matched to a gene: 1. This CDR3 has 13 amino acids. CDR1 MNHEY and CDR2 SVGAGI come from the germline V gene. As DNA, the CDR3 is TGTGCCAGCAGTTGGGACAGGCCCGGGGAGCTGTTTTTT. Its translation is CASSWDRPGELFF.

The chain carries TRBV28 and TRBJ1-5, with 7 nucleotides matching TRBD1. CDR3 length: 15 amino acids. CDR1 and CDR2 (germline): MDHEN, SYDVKM. V dropped 6 bases and J dropped 4; count of bases not matched to a gene: 9. This CDR3 reads CASSLGQARNQPQHF. DNA of the CDR3: TGTGCCAGCAGCCTCGGACAGGCGAGGAATCAGCCCCAGCATTTT. The full variable domain, with the rest looked up from reference TRBV28 and TRBJ1-5, is DVKVTQSSRYLVKRTGEKVFLECVQDMDHENMFWYRQDPGLGLRLIYFSYDVKMKEKGDIPEGYSVSREKKERFSLILESASTNQTSMYLCASSLGQARNQPQHFGDGTRLSIL.

V gene TRBV28 combines with J gene TRBJ1-4; 7 bases map to TRBD1. The CDR3 covers 15 residues. Germline values: CDR1 MDHEN, CDR2 SYDVKM. Trimming took 6 bases from V and 7 from J; bases not matched to a gene: 11. This CDR3 is CASSHRQGIAEKLFF. The CDR3, as DNA: TGTGCCAGCAGCCATAGACAGGGTATTGCTGAAAAACTGTTTTTT. The entire variable domain, with the rest obtained from reference TRBV28 and TRBJ1-4, is as follows: DVKVTQSSRYLVKRTGEKVFLECVQDMDHENMFWYRQDPGLGLRLIYFSYDVKMKEKGDIPEGYSVSREKKERFSLILESASTNQTSMYLCASSHRQGIAEKLFFGSGTQLSVL.

This clone has just a few counts. The J gene is TRBJ1-2, the V gene TRBV6-5; TRBD1 might be the D (5 bases). Germline lookup yields CDR1 MNHEY and CDR2 SVGAGI. V was shortened by 6 bases and J by 8 bases, with 13 bases between the two germline ends. The CDR3 is 12 residues long. The CDR3 coding sequence is TGTGCCAGCAGGAACGGGGGGATGGGCTACACCTTC. Translation gives CASRNGGMGYTF.